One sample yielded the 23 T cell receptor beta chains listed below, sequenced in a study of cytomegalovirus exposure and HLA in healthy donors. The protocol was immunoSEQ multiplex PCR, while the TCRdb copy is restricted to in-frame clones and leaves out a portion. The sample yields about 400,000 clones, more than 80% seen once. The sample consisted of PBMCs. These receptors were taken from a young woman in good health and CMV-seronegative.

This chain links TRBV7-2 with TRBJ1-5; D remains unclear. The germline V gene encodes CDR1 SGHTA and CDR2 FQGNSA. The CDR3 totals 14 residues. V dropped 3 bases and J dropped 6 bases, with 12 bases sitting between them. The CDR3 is CASSFLGSGQPQHF. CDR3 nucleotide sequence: TGTGCCAGCAGCTTTCTTGGGTCAGGTCAGCCCCAGCATTTT. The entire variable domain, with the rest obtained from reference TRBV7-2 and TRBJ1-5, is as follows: GAGVSQSPSNKVTEKGKDVELRCDPISGHTALYWYRQSLGQGLEFLIYFQGNSAPDKSGLPSDRFSAERTGGSVSTLTIQRTQQEDSAVYLCASSFLGSGQPQHFGDGTRLSIL.

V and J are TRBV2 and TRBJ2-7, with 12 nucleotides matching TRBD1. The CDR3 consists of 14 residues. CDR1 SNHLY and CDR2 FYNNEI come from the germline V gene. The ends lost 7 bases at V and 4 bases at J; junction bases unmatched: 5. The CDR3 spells CASIGGQGAYEQYF. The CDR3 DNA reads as TGTGCCAGCATTGGGGGACAGGGGGCGTACGAGCAGTACTTC.

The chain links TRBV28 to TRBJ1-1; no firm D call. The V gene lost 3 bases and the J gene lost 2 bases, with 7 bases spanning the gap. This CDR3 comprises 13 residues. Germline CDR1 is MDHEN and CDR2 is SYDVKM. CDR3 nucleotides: TGTGCCAGCAGTTTGGGAGCAAACACTGAAGCTTTCTTT. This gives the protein CASSLGANTEAFF.

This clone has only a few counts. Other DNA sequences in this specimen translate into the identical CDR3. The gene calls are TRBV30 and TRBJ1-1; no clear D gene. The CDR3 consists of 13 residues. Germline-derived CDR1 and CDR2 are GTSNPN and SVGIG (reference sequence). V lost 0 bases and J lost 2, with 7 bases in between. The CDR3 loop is CAWSVGGNTEAFF. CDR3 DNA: TGTGCCTGGAGTGTAGGCGGAAACACTGAAGCTTTCTTT.

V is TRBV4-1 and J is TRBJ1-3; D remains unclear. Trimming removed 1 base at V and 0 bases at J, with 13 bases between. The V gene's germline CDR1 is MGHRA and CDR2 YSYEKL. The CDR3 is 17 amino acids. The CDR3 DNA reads TGCGCCAGCAGCCAAGGAATCGGACTGGTCTCTGGAAACACCATATATTTT. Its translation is CASSQGIGLVSGNTIYF.

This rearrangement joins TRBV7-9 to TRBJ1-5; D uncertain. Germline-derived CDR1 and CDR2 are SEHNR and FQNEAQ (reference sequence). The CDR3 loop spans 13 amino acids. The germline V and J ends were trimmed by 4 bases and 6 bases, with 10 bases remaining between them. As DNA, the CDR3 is TGTGCCAGCAGCTGGGTTGCGGGTCAGCCCCAGCATTTT. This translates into CASSWVAGQPQHF.

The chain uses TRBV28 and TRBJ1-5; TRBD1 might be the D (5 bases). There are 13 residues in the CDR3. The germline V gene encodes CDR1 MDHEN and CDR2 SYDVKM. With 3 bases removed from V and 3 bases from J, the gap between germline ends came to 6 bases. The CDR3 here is CASSLTVNQPQHF. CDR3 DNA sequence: TGTGCCAGCAGTTTGACAGTCAATCAGCCCCAGCATTTT.

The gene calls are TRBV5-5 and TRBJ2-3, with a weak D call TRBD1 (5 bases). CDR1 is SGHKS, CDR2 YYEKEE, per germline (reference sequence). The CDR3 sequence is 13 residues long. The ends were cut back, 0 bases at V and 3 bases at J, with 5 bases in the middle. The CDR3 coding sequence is TGTGCCAGCAGCTTGGAGGGGACAGATACGCAGTATTTT. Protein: CASSLEGTDTQYF.

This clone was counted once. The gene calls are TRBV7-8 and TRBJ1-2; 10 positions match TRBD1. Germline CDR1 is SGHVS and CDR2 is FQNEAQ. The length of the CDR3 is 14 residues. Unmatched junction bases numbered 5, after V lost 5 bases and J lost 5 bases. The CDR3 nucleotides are TGTGCCAGCAGCATACCGGGACAGGGGTATGGCTACACCTTC. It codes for CASSIPGQGYGYTF.

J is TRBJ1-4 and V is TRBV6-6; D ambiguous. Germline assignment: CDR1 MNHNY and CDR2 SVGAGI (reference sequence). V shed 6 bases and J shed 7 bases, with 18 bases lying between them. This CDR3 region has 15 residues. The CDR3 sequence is CASSILQSNPEKLFF. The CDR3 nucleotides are TGTGCCAGCAGCATCCTACAGAGCAACCCTGAAAAACTGTTTTTT.

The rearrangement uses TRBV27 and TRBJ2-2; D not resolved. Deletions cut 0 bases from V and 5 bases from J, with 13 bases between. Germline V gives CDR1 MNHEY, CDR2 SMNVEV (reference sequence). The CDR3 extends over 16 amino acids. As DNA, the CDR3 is TGTGCCAGCAGTTTATCCCCACCCCCGCGGACCGGGGAGCTGTTTTTT. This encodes CASSLSPPPRTGELFF.

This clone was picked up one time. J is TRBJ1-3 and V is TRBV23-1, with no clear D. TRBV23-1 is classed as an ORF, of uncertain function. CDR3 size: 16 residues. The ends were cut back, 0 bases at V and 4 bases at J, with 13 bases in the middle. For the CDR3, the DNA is TGCGCCAGCAGTCAATCCGAGGAAGACTCCGGAAACACCATATATTTT. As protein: CASSQSEEDSGNTIYF.

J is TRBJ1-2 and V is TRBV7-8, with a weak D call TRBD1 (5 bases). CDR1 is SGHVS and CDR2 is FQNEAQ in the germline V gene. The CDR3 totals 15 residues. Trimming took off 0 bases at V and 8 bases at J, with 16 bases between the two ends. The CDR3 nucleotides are TGTGCCAGCAGCTTAGCCGCGGCAGGGCAGGGAGGCTACACCTTC. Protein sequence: CASSLAAAGQGGYTF.

CDR3 nucleotide sequence: TGTGCCAGCATCACCAAGCGAGCGGGGGGGCCTAAAAACATTCAGTACTTC. This codes for CASITKRAGGPKNIQYF. The chain uses TRBV28 and TRBJ2-4; 10 positions match TRBD2. The CDR3 totals 17 residues. With V trimmed by 7 bases and J by 4 bases, 13 bases remained unmatched. Looked up from germline, CDR1 is MDHEN and CDR2 is SYDVKM.

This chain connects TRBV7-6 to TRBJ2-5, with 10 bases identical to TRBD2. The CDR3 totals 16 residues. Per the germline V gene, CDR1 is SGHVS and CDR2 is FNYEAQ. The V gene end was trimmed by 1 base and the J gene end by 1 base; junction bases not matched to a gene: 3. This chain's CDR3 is CASSLGPSGGQETQYF. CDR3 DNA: TGTGCCAGCAGCTTAGGGCCTAGCGGGGGCCAAGAGACCCAGTACTTC.

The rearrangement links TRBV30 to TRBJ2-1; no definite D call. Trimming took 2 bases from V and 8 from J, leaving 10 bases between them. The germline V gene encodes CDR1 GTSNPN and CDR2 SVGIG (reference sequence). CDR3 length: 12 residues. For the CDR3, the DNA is TGTGCCTGGAGTTTCAGTTTCGATGAGCAGTTCTTC. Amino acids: CAWSFSFDEQFF.

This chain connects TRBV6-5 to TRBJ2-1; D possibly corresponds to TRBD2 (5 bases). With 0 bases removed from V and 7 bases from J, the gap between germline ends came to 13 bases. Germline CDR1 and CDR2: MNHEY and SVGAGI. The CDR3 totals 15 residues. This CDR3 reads CASSYSVLGGNEQFF. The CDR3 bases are TGTGCCAGCAGTTACTCCGTATTAGGCGGGAATGAGCAGTTCTTC.

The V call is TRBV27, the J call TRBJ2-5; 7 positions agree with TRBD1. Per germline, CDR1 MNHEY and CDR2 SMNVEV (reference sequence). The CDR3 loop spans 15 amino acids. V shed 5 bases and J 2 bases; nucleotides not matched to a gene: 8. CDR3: CASSPRDRLQETQYF. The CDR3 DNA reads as TGTGCCAGCAGTCCCCGGGACAGATTACAAGAGACCCAGTACTTC.

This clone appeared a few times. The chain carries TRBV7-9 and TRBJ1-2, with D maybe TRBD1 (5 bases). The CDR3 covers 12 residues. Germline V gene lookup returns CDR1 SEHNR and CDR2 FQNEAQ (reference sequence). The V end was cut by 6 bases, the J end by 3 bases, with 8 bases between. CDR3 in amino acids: CASSRDYYGYTF. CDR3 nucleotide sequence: TGTGCCAGCAGTCGGGACTACTATGGCTACACCTTC.

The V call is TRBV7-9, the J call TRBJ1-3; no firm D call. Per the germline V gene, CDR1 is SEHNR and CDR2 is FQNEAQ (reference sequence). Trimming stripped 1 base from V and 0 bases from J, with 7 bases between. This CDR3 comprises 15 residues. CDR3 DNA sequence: TGTGCCAGCAGCTTAGGGCCCCTCTCTGGAAACACCATATATTTT. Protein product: CASSLGPLSGNTIYF.

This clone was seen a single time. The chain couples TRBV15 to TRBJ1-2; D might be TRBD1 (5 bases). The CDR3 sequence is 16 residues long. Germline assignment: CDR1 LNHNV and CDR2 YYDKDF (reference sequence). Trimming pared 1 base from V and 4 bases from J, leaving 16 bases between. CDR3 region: CATSRGGWGELYGYTF. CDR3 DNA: TGTGCCACCAGCAGAGGAGGTTGGGGGGAACTCTATGGCTACACCTTC.

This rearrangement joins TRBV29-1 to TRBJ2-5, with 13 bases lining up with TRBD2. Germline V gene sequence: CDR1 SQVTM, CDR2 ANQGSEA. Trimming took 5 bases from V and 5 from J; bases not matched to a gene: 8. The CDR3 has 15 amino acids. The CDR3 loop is CSVPGLAGRRETQYF. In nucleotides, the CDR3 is TGCAGCGTTCCGGGACTAGCGGGAAGACGCGAGACCCAGTACTTC.

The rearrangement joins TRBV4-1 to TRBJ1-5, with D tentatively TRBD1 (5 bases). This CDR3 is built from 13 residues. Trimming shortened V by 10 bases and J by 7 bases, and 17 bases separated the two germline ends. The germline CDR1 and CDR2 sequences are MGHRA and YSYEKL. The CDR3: CATGHSEGQPQHF. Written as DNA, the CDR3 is TGCGCCACCGGACACTCGGAGGGACAGCCCCAGCATTTT.